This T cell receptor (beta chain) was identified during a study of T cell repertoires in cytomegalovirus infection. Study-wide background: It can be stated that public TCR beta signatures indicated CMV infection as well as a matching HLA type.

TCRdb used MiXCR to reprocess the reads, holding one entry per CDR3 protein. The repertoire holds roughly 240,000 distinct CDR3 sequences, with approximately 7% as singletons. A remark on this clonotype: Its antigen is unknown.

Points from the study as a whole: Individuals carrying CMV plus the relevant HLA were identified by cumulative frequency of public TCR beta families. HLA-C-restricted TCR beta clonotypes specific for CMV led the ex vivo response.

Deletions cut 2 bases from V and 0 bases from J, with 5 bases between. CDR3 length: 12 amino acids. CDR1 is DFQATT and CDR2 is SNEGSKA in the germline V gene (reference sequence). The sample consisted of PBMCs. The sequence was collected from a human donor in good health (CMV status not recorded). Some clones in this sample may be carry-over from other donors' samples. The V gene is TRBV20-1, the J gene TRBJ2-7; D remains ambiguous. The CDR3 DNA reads TGCAGTGCTAGAAAGGCCTCCTACGAGCAGTACTTC. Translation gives CSARKASYEQYF.